The 2 T cell receptor beta chains presented below share a single source sample, sequenced in a study of graft-versus-host responses after intestinal transplantation. The table came from immunoSEQ multiplex PCR; TCRdb's copy has only in-frame clones and leaves some out. The sample gives 20,000 to 25,000 clones, approximately 94% of which show up once; approximately 0.56% is in the top ten. Sequenced here: PBMCs, sampled 156 days after intestinal transplant. The receptor source for this set is a human patient who received an intestinal transplant, so some T cells may come from the graft donor.

This CDR3 reads CASARDTAVEQYF. CDR3 sequence (DNA): TGCGCCTCCGCCCGGGACACGGCCGTCGAGCAGTACTTC. The V call is TRBV5-1, the J call TRBJ2-7; possible D gene TRBD1, 6 bases. This CDR3 contains 13 residues. Deletions cut 10 bases from V and 6 bases from J, with 20 bases between. From germline, CDR1 is SGHRS and CDR2 YFSETQ.

This clone was seen a single time. The rearrangement links TRBV18 to TRBJ2-5; D call uncertain. The J call may be mistaken, given a closer DNA end match to TRBJ2-7. CDR1 is KGHSH and CDR2 is LQKENI in the germline V gene. This CDR3 comprises 14 residues. CDR3 DNA sequence: TGTGCCAGCTCACCGAGGTTGCGATCCTACGAGCAGTACTTC. Translated, it gives CASSPRLRSYEQYF.